This is a list of T cell receptor beta chains from one sample in a study of OX40 agonist ivuxolimab in advanced cancers. Clones were read by immunoSEQ multiplex PCR, and TCRdb kept only the in-frame ones, dropping some. The data contain fewer than 100,000 clones, around 82% of them singletons. The sequenced sample was CD4+ or CD8+ T cells sorted from blood, obtained in a trial of the OX40 agonist ivuxolimab. All receptors derive from an adult with an advanced solid tumor such as melanoma, head and neck, liver or kidney cancer. Each CDR3 is given with its conserved first and last residue. D genes are given only for firm matches. The size entry is marked missing in some rows and otherwise reads once, few, many or a size class.

d_gene: -
abundance: -
len: 13
j_gene: TRBJ1-2
v_gene: TRBV25-1
CDR3aa: CASSEGTRYGYTF
CDR3nt: TGTGCCAGCAGTGAAGGGACCCGCTATGGCTACACCTTC

d_gene: -
abundance: -
len: 13
j_gene: TRBJ1-1
v_gene: TRBV5-1
CDR3aa: CASSSQEGAEAFF
CDR3nt: TGCGCCAGCAGCTCACAGGAGGGGGCTGAAGCTTTCTTT

d_gene: -
abundance: -
len: 15
j_gene: TRBJ1-2
v_gene: TRBV28
CDR3aa: CASSSPRGGRYGYTF
CDR3nt: TGTGCCAGCAGTTCCCCCCGAGGGGGGCGCTATGGCTACACCTTC

d_gene: -
abundance: few
len: 14
j_gene: TRBJ1-6
v_gene: TRBV9
CDR3aa: CASSVEGVNSPLHF
CDR3nt: TGTGCCAGCAGCGTAGAAGGGGTCAATTCACCCCTCCACTTT

d_gene: TRBD2
abundance: -
len: 16
j_gene: TRBJ2-5
v_gene: TRBV7-7
CDR3aa: CASSRGASGYQETQYF
CDR3nt: TGTGCCAGCAGCAGGGGGGCTAGCGGGTACCAAGAGACCCAGTACTTC

d_gene: TRBD2
abundance: -
len: 15
j_gene: TRBJ2-3
v_gene: TRBV6-1
CDR3aa: CASRTSGGAGDTQYF
CDR3nt: TGTGCCAGCCGGACTAGCGGGGGGGCGGGAGATACGCAGTATTTT

d_gene: -
abundance: -
len: 14
j_gene: TRBJ1-5
v_gene: TRBV30
CDR3aa: CAWSVRMGNQPQHF
CDR3nt: TGTGCCTGGAGTGTACGGATGGGCAATCAGCCCCAGCATTTT

d_gene: -
abundance: -
len: 14
j_gene: TRBJ1-4
v_gene: TRBV5-5
CDR3aa: CASSPRGENEKLFF
CDR3nt: TGTGCCAGCAGCCCTAGGGGGGAAAATGAAAAACTGTTTTTT

d_gene: TRBD1
abundance: -
len: 16
j_gene: TRBJ1-5
v_gene: TRBV5-6
CDR3aa: CASSFWDRVDNQPQHF
CDR3nt: TGTGCCAGCAGCTTCTGGGACAGGGTGGACAATCAGCCCCAGCATTTT

d_gene: TRBD2
abundance: -
len: 16
j_gene: TRBJ2-2
v_gene: TRBV10-3
CDR3aa: CAISAGTSRNTGELFF
CDR3nt: TGTGCCATCAGCGCGGGGACTAGCCGGAACACCGGGGAGCTGTTTTTT

d_gene: -
abundance: -
len: 13
j_gene: TRBJ1-4
v_gene: TRBV7-9
CDR3aa: CASSTSYNEKLFF
CDR3nt: TGTGCCAGCAGCACCAGTTATAATGAAAAACTGTTTTTT

d_gene: -
abundance: -
len: 14
j_gene: TRBJ1-2
v_gene: TRBV19
CDR3aa: CASGKITANYGYTF
CDR3nt: TGTGCCAGTGGCAAAATAACAGCTAACTATGGCTACACCTTC

d_gene: -
abundance: -
len: 14
j_gene: TRBJ2-3
v_gene: TRBV5-1
CDR3aa: CASSFTAGTDTQYF
CDR3nt: TGCGCCAGCAGCTTCACAGCGGGCACAGATACGCAGTATTTT

d_gene: -
abundance: -
len: 11
j_gene: TRBJ2-7
v_gene: TRBV6-4
CDR3aa: CAEGGVHEQYF
CDR3nt: TGTGCCGAGGGGGGGGTCCACGAGCAGTACTTC

d_gene: TRBD2
abundance: -
len: 15
j_gene: TRBJ2-5
v_gene: TRBV19
CDR3aa: CASSARGRAWETQYF
CDR3nt: TGTGCCAGTTCTGCGCGCGGGAGGGCATGGGAGACCCAGTACTTC

d_gene: -
abundance: -
len: 15
j_gene: TRBJ1-1
v_gene: TRBV7-2
CDR3aa: CASSPRALVGTEAFF
CDR3nt: TGTGCCAGCAGTCCGAGGGCCTTAGTGGGGACTGAAGCTTTCTTT

d_gene: -
abundance: -
len: 17
j_gene: TRBJ2-4
v_gene: TRBV5-4
CDR3aa: CASSSNFAGTARNIQYF
CDR3nt: TGTGCCAGCAGCTCCAACTTTGCCGGGACCGCACGAAACATTCAGTACTTC

d_gene: TRBD2
abundance: few
len: 14
j_gene: TRBJ2-7
v_gene: TRBV10-3
CDR3aa: CAISAGGSSAEQYF
CDR3nt: TGTGCCATCAGCGCGGGAGGAAGTTCGGCCGAGCAGTACTTC

d_gene: -
abundance: few
len: 13
j_gene: TRBJ1-2
v_gene: TRBV7-9
CDR3aa: CASSLGGVYGYTF
CDR3nt: TGTGCCAGCAGCTTAGGAGGGGTCTATGGCTACACCTTC

d_gene: TRBD1
abundance: -
len: 16
j_gene: TRBJ1-3
v_gene: TRBV14
CDR3aa: CASSQDGTGFGNTIYF
CDR3nt: TGTGCCAGCAGCCAAGATGGGACAGGGTTCGGAAACACCATATATTTT

d_gene: -
abundance: -
len: 14
j_gene: TRBJ1-2
v_gene: TRBV4-2
CDR3aa: CASSLGTRNYGYTF
CDR3nt: TGTGCCAGCAGCTTAGGAACGAGGAACTATGGCTACACCTTC

d_gene: TRBD1
abundance: -
len: 14
j_gene: TRBJ2-4
v_gene: TRBV6-5
CDR3aa: CASSPGTGTDIQYF
CDR3nt: TGTGCCAGCAGTCCCGGGACAGGGACTGACATTCAGTACTTC

d_gene: -
abundance: -
len: 13
j_gene: TRBJ2-2
v_gene: TRBV11-3
CDR3aa: CASSPKNTGELFF
CDR3nt: TGTGCCAGCAGCCCCAAGAACACCGGGGAGCTGTTTTTT

d_gene: -
abundance: once
len: 15
j_gene: TRBJ1-6
v_gene: TRBV19
CDR3aa: CASRGQVQGNSPLHF
CDR3nt: TGTGCCAGTAGGGGGCAGGTACAGGGAAATTCACCCCTCCACTTT

d_gene: -
abundance: -
len: 15
j_gene: TRBJ2-1
v_gene: TRBV9
CDR3aa: CASSVVSGAGNEQFF
CDR3nt: TGTGCCAGCAGCGTAGTCTCTGGGGCGGGGAATGAGCAGTTCTTC